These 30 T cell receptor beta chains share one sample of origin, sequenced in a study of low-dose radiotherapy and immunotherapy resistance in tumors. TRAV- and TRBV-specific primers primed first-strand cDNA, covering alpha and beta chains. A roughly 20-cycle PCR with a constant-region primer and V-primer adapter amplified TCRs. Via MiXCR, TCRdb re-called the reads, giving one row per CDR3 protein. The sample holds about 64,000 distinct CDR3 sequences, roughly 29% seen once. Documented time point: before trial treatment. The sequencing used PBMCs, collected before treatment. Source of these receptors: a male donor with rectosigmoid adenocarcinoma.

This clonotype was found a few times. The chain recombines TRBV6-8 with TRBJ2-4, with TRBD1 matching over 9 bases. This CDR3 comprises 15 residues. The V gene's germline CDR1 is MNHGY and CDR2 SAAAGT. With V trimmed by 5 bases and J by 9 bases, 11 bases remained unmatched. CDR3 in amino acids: CASSPRPDRGSIQYF. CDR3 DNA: TGTGCCAGCAGTCCCCGCCCTGACAGGGGGAGCATTCAGTACTTC.

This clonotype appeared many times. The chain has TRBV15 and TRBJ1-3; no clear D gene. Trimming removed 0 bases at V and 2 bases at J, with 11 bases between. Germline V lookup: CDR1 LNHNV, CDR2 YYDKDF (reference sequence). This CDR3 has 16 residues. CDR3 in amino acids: CATSRDLVDAGNTIYF. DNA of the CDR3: TGTGCCACCAGCAGAGATTTGGTGGATGCTGGAAACACCATATATTTT.

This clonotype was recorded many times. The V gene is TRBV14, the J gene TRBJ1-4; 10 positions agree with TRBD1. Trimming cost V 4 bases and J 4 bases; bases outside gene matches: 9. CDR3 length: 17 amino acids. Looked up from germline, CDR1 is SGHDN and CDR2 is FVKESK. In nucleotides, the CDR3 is TGTGCCAGCAGCCTCCCCCCGGGACAGGGGCTTAATGAAAAACTGTTTTTT. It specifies CASSLPPGQGLNEKLFF. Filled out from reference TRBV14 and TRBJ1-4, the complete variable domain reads EAGVTQFPSHSVIEKGQTVTLRCDPISGHDNLYWYRRVMGKEIKFLLHFVKESKQDESGMPNNRFLAERTGGTYSTLKVQPAELEDSGVYFCASSLPPGQGLNEKLFFGSGTQLSVL.

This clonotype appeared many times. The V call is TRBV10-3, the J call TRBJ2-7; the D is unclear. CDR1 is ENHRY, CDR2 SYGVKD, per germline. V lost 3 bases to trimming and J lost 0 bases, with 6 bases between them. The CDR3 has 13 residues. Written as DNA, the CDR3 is TGTGCCATCAGTGATTACGGCTCCTACGAGCAGTACTTC. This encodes CAISDYGSYEQYF.

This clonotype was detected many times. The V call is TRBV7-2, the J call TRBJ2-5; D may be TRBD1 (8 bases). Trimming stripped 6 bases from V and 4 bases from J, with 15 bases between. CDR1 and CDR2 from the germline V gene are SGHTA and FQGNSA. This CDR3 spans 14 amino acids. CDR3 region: CASSLQGGSETQYF. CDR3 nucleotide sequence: TGTGCCAGCAGTCTACAGGGGGGGTCAGAGACCCAGTACTTC.

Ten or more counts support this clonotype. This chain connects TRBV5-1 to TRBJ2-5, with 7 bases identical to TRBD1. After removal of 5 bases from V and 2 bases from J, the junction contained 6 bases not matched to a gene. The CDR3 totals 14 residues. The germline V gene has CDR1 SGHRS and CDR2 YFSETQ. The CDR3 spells CASRKGTAQETQYF. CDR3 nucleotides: TGCGCCAGCAGAAAAGGGACAGCTCAAGAGACCCAGTACTTC.

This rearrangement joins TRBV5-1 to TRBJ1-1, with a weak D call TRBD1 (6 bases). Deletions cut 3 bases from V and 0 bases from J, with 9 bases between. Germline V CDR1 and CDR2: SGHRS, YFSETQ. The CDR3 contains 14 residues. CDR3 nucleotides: TGCGCCAGCAGCTATACAGGGATGAACACTGAAGCTTTCTTT. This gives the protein CASSYTGMNTEAFF.

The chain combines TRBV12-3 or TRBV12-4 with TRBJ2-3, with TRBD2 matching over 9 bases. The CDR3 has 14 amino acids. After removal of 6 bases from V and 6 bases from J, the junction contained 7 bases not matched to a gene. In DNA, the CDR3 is TGTGCCAGCAGCTTTAGCGGGAGTGGGGATACGCAGTATTTT. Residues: CASSFSGSGDTQYF.

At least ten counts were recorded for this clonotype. CDR3 nucleotides: TGTGCCAGCAGCTTGGGTAGGGCTAGCGGGGCCCACAATGAGCAGTTCTTC. It translates to CASSLGRASGAHNEQFF. The chain recombines TRBV7-2 with TRBJ2-1, with TRBD2 identical over 9 bases. CDR1 and CDR2 (germline): SGHTA, FQGNSA. Unmatched junction bases numbered 11, after V lost 3 bases and J lost 5 bases. The CDR3 runs 17 residues.

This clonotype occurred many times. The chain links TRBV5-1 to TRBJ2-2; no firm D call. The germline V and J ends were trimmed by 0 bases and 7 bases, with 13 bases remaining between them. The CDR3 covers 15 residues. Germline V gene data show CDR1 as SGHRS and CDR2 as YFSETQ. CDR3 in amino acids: CASSLEGGLSGELFF. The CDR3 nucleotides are TGCGCCAGCAGCTTGGAAGGTGGCCTGAGCGGGGAGCTGTTTTTT.

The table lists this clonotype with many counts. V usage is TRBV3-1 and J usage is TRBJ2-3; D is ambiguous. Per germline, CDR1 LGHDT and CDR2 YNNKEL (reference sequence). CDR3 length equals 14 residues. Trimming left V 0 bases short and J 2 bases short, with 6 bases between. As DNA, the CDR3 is TGTGCCAGCAGCCAAGATGGGCCCACAGATACGCAGTATTTT. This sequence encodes CASSQDGPTDTQYF.

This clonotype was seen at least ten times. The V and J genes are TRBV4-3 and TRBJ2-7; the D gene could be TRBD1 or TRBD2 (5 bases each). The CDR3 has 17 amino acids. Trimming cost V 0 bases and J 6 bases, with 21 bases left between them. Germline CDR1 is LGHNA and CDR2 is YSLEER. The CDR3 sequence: CASSQDFEGSGGAEQYF. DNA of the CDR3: TGCGCCAGCAGCCAAGACTTTGAGGGCAGTGGGGGTGCCGAGCAGTACTTC.

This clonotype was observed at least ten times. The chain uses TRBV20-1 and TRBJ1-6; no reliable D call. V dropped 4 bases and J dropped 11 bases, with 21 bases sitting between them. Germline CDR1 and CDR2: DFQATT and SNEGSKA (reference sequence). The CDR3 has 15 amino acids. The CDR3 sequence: CSAKGGAEGGAPLHF. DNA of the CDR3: TGCAGTGCTAAGGGAGGAGCCGAGGGTGGAGCACCCCTCCACTTT.

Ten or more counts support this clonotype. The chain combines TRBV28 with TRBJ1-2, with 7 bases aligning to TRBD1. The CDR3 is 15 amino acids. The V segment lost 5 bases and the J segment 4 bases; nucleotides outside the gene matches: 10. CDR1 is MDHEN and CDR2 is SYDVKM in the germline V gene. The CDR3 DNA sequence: TGTGCCAGCAGTCTCAGCCTACAGGGGCCCTATGGCTACACCTTC. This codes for CASSLSLQGPYGYTF.

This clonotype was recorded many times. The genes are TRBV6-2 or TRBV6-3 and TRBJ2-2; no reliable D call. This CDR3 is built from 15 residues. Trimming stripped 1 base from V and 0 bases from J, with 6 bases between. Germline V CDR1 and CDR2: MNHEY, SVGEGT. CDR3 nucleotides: TGTGCCAGCAGTTACTTTACTACGAACACCGGGGAGCTGTTTTTT. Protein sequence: CASSYFTTNTGELFF.

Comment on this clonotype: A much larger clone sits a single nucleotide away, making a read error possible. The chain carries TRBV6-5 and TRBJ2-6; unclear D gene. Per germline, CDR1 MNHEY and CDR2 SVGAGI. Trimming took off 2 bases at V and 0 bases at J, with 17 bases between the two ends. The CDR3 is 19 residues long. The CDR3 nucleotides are TGTGCCAGCAGTTACATGGAACAGCAAGTTCTCTCTGGGGCCAACGTCCTGACTTTC. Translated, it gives CASSYMEQQVLSGANVLTF.

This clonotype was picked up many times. Here the CDR3 reads CASSDGTSGANTQYF. CDR3 DNA: TGTGCCAGCAGTGATGGGACTAGCGGGGCGAATACGCAGTATTTT. The rearrangement joins TRBV27 to TRBJ2-3; TRBD2 matches at 13 bases. The CDR3 runs to 15 residues. The V gene end was trimmed by 5 bases and the J gene end by 7 bases; junction bases not matched to a gene: 6. Germline assignment: CDR1 MNHEY and CDR2 SMNVEV (reference sequence).

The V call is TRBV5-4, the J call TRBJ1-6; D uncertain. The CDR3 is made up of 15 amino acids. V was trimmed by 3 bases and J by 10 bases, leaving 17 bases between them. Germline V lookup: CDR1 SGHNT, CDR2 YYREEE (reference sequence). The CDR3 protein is CASSSRQTIDSPLHF. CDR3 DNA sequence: TGTGCCAGCAGCTCGAGACAAACTATAGACTCACCCCTCCACTTT.

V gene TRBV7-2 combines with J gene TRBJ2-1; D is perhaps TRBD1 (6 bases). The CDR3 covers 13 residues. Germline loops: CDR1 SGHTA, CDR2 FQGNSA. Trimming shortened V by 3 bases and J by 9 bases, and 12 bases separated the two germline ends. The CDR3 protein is CASSFTQGTEQFF. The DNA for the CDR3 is TGTGCCAGCAGCTTCACACAGGGCACTGAGCAGTTCTTC. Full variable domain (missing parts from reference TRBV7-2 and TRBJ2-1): GAGVSQSPSNKVTEKGKDVELRCDPISGHTALYWYRQSLGQGLEFLIYFQGNSAPDKSGLPSDRFSAERTGGSVSTLTIQRTQQEDSAVYLCASSFTQGTEQFFGPGTRLTVL.

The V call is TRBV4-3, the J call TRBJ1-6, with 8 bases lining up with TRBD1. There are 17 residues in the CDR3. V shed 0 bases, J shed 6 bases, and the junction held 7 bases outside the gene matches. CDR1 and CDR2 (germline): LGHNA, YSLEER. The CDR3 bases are TGCGCCAGCAGCCAAGATCCTGGGGACAGGAGTAATTCACCCCTCCACTTT. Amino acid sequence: CASSQDPGDRSNSPLHF.

CDR3 in amino acids: CASTLFGGRAYNEQFF. CDR3 DNA: TGTGCCAGCACTTTGTTTGGCGGGAGGGCCTACAATGAGCAGTTCTTC. J is TRBJ2-1 and V is TRBV5-3; TRBD2 matches 9 bases. TRBV5-3 is identified as an open reading frame with a role that is uncertain. CDR3 size: 16 residues. V lost 8 bases to trimming and J lost 2 bases; unmatched junction nucleotides: 11.

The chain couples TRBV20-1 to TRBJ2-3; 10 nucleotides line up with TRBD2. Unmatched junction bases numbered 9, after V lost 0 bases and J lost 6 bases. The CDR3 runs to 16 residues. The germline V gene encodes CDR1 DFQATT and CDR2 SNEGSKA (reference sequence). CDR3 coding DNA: TGCAGTGCTAGAGATAGGCAGCGGGGGGGCATGGATACGCAGTATTTT. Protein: CSARDRQRGGMDTQYF.

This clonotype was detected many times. The CDR3 is CASSLGVVRTDTQYF. The CDR3 DNA reads TGTGCCAGCAGCTTAGGAGTGGTGCGCACAGATACGCAGTATTTT. J is TRBJ2-3 and V is TRBV7-2; D remains unclear. Germline assignment: CDR1 SGHTA and CDR2 FQGNSA. Trimming stripped 1 base from V and 1 base from J, with 9 bases between. The CDR3 is 15 residues long.

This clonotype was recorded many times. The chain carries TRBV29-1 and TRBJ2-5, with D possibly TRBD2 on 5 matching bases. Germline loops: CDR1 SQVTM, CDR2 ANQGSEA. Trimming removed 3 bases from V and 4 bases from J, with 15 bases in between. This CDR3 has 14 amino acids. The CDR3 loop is CSVDSSQFRETQYF. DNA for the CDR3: TGCAGCGTTGACTCTAGCCAGTTTAGAGAGACCCAGTACTTC.

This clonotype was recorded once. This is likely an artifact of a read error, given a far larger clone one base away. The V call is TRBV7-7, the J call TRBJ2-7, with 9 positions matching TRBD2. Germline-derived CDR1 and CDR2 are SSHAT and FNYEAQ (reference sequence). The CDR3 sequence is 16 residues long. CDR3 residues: CASSLVGGGRGNEQYF. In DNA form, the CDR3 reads TGTGCTAGCAGCTTAGTTGGCGGCGGGAGGGGGAATGAGCAGTACTTC.

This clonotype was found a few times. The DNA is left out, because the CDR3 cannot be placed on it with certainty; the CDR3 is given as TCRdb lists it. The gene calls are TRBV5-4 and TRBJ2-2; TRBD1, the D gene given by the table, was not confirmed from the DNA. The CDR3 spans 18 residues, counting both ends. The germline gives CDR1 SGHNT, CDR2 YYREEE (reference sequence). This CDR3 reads CASSSRKQGHTGELFFFF.

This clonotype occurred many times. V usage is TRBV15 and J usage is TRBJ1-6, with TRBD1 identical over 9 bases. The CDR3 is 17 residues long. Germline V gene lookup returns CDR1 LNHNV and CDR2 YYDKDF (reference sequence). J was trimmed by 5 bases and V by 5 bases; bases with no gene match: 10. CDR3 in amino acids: CATSGNRGQINNSPLHF. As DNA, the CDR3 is TGTGCCACCAGCGGTAACAGGGGGCAGATAAATAATTCACCCCTCCACTTT. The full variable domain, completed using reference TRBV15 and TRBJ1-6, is DAMVIQNPRYQVTQFGKPVTLSCSQTLNHNVMYWYQQKSSQAPKLLFHYYDKDFNNEADTPDNFQSRRPNTSFCFLDIRSPGLGDTAMYLCATSGNRGQINNSPLHFGNGTRLTVT.

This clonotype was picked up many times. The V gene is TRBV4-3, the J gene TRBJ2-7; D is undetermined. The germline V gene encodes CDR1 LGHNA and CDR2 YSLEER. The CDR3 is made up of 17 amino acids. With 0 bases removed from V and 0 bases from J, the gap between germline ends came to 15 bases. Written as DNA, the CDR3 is TGCGCCAGCAGCCAAGATCCCCTTCCGGGTACCTCCTACGAGCAGTACTTC. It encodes CASSQDPLPGTSYEQYF.

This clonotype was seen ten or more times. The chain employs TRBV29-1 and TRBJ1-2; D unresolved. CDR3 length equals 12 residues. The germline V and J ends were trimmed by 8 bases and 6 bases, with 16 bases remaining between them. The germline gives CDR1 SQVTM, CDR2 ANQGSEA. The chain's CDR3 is CSTRTDPDGYTF. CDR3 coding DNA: TGCAGCACACGAACGGATCCCGATGGCTACACCTTC.

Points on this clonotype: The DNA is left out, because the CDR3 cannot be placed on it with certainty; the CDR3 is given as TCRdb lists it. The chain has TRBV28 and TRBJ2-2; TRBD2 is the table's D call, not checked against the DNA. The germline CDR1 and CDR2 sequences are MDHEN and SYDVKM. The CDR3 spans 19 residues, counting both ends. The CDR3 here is CASKPGLATLKNTGELFFF.